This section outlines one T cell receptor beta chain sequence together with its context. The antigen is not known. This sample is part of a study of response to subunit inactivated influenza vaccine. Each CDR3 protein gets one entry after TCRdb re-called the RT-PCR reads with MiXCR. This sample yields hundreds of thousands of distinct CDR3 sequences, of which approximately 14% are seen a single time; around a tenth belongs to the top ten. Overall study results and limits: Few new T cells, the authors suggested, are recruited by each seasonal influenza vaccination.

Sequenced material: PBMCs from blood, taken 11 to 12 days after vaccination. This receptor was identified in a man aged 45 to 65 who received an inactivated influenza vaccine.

Here the CDR3 DNA reads TGCAGTGCTAGAGATCGTGAGGGATGGACTGAAGCTTTCTTT. The encoded protein is CSARDREGWTEAFF. This rearrangement joins TRBV20-1 to TRBJ1-1; D remains ambiguous. The germline V gene has CDR1 DFQATT and CDR2 SNEGSKA (reference sequence). The V end was cut by 0 bases, the J end by 5 bases, with 13 bases between. The CDR3 covers 14 residues.